A selection of T cell receptor beta chains follows, all from one sample in a study of neurological immune-mediated disorders. TCRdb re-analysed the 5' RACE reads in MiXCR, keeping a single row per CDR3 protein. The data hold some 83,000 distinct CDR3 sequences, with 2% to 3% observed a single time. The sequenced material came from PBMCs. All receptors derive from a woman aged 25 to 39 with multiple sclerosis. Each CDR3 is given with its conserved first and last residue. A D gene is named only where the DNA matches it firmly. Clone size is stated in some rows and not others, as once, few, many or a class when expanded.

TRBJ1-1 | NA | TRBV20-1 | NA | TGCAGTGCTTGGGAAAGGACTCAGGATCGAATGGCTTTCTTT | CSAWERTQDRMAFF
TRBJ2-7 | many | TRBV14 | NA | TGTGCCAGCAGCCAAGTAGGACTAAGCTCCTACGAGCAGTACTTC | CASSQVGLSSYEQYF
TRBJ1-2 | many | TRBV5-1 | NA | TGCGCCAGCAGCATGGAGGGGGGCCTTACATATCGATCTGCTGGCTACACCTTC | CASSMEGGLTYRSAGYTF
TRBJ2-7 | NA | TRBV29-1 | NA | TGCAGCGCTGCGAAGGGGACGGACACCTACGAGCAGTACTTC | CSAAKGTDTYEQYF
TRBJ1-1 | many | TRBV7-2 | NA | TGTGCCAGCAGCTCAGACAGGAAGTTGGCTTTCTTT | CASSSDRKLAFF
TRBJ2-2 | many | TRBV7-9 | NA | TGTGCCAGCAGCTCCGCAGGGGACACCGGGGAGCTGTTTTTT | CASSSAGDTGELFF
TRBJ2-7 | many | TRBV18 | NA | TGTGCCAGCTCACCACCTGAGAGGGCCTCCTACGAGCAGTACTTC | CASSPPERASYEQYF
TRBJ2-7 | many | TRBV6-5 | TRBD1 | TGTGCCAGCAGTTACATGACAGGGGGCGCCTACGAGCAGTACTTC | CASSYMTGGAYEQYF
TRBJ2-1 | many | TRBV20-1 | TRBD1 | TGCAGTGCTCAGGGACAGGAGCAGTTCTTC | CSAQGQEQFF
TRBJ2-3 | many | TRBV5-1 | TRBD1 | TGCGCCAGCAGCTTACCGACAGGGTCAGATACGCAGTATTTT | CASSLPTGSDTQYF
TRBJ1-2 | many | TRBV7-9 | NA | TGTGCCAGCAGCCCGAGGACAGCCTATGGCTACACCTTC | CASSPRTAYGYTF
TRBJ1-1 | many | TRBV9 | NA | TGTGCCAGCAGCGTAGATATCCGGAGGAACACTGAAGCTTTCTTT | CASSVDIRRNTEAFF
TRBJ2-1 | many | TRBV20-1 | TRBD2 | TGCAGTGCTAGCGATTCATGGACTAGGCTCAATGAGCAGTTCTTC | CSASDSWTRLNEQFF
TRBJ2-3 | many | TRBV12-3/TRBV12-4 | TRBD1 | TGTGCCAGCAGGGAGGCAGGGGGAGATACGCAGTATTTT | CASREAGGDTQYF
TRBJ2-1 | many | TRBV7-9 | TRBD2 | TGTGCCAGCAGCTTAGCCTTCGGGACTAGCGTGCACAATGAGCAGTTCTTC | CASSLAFGTSVHNEQFF
TRBJ2-1 | many | TRBV24-1 | TRBD2 | TGTGCCACCAGTGTAACGGGAGGTAAGGATCGCCTAGCGGGAAGGAATGAGCAGTTCTTC | CATSVTGGKDRLAGRNEQFF
TRBJ2-7 | many | TRBV12-3/TRBV12-4 | NA | TGTGCCAGCAGTTCTGGGACGGGCGCCCACGAGCAGTACTTC | CASSSGTGAHEQYF
TRBJ2-5 | many | TRBV6-5 | NA | TGTGCCAGCAGTTACTCTACAGGGTTAAGGGAGACCCAGTACTTC | CASSYSTGLRETQYF
TRBJ2-1 | many | TRBV4-1 | NA | TGCGCCAGCAGCCAAGAGAGGCAGGGGCAAGACAATGAGCAGTTCTTC | CASSQERQGQDNEQFF
TRBJ1-5 | many | TRBV5-1 | NA | TGCGCCAGCAGCCTTGACCCTGGTCGGCAGCCCCAGCATTTT | CASSLDPGRQPQHF
TRBJ2-7 | many | TRBV12-3/TRBV12-4 | NA | TGTGCCAGCAGTTTAGCCAGCAACTACGAGCAGTACTTC | CASSLASNYEQYF
TRBJ2-2 | many | TRBV20-1 | NA | TGCAGTGCCTTCTCCCGGGACAAGAACACCGGGGAGCTGTTTTTT | CSAFSRDKNTGELFF
TRBJ1-4 | many | TRBV7-9 | TRBD1 | TGTGCCAGCAGCCCAAGACAGGGGTCTAATGAAAAACTGTTTTTT | CASSPRQGSNEKLFF
TRBJ1-5 | many | TRBV27 | TRBD1 | TGTGCCAGCAGCCGCGACAGGGTGGGGGATCAGCCCCAGCATTTT | CASSRDRVGDQPQHF
TRBJ1-2 | many | TRBV6-6 | NA | TGTGCCAGCAGTTACTCCGGGTGGACGGTGGATGGCTACACCTTC | CASSYSGWTVDGYTF
TRBJ1-1 | many | TRBV5-1 | TRBD1 | TGCGCCAGCAGCCCACGCGGGACAGGGAGCACTGAAGCTTTCTTT | CASSPRGTGSTEAFF
TRBJ2-7 | NA | TRBV6-5 | TRBD2 | TGTGCCAGTCAAACCGGGACTAGCGGGTTGGTCTACGAGCAGTACTTC | CASQTGTSGLVYEQYF
TRBJ2-2 | many | TRBV20-1 | TRBD2 | TGCAGTGCTAGAGATCCAGGACTAGCGGGTGCCGGGGAGCTGTTTTTT | CSARDPGLAGAGELFF
TRBJ2-1 | many | TRBV14 | TRBD2 | TGTGCCAGCAGCCGCCCGACTAGCGGGAGAAGCAATGAGCAGTTCTTC | CASSRPTSGRSNEQFF
TRBJ2-5 | many | TRBV6-6 | NA | TGTGCCAGCAGTTACTCCGGGAGTTGGGAGACCCAGTACTTC | CASSYSGSWETQYF
TRBJ2-7 | many | TRBV12-3/TRBV12-4 | TRBD1 | TGTGCCAGCACCGGGTACAGGGGGAACGAGCAGTACTTC | CASTGYRGNEQYF
TRBJ1-3 | many | TRBV20-1 | TRBD1 | TGCAGTGCTAGTCAGGGGGAGGATGGAAACACCATATATTTT | CSASQGEDGNTIYF
TRBJ2-4 | many | TRBV7-2 | NA | TGTGCCAGCAGCGTCAACAGGGCTACTAAAAACATTCAGTACTTC | CASSVNRATKNIQYF
TRBJ2-1 | many | TRBV20-1 | NA | TGCAGTGCTCCCACATGGGGAGACCATGAGCAGTTCTTC | CSAPTWGDHEQFF
TRBJ1-1 | many | TRBV7-9 | NA | TGTGCCAGCAGCTTAGAGATGAACACTGAAGCTTTCTTT | CASSLEMNTEAFF
TRBJ2-1 | many | TRBV6-2/TRBV6-3 | TRBD2 | TGTGCCAGCAGTTACTCCGGACTAGCGGGAGTCCACAATGAGCAGTTCTTC | CASSYSGLAGVHNEQFF
TRBJ1-1 | many | TRBV28 | NA | TGTGCCAGCAGTTTAAGGCAGGAGAACACTGAAGCTTTCTTT | CASSLRQENTEAFF
TRBJ2-7 | many | TRBV7-9 | TRBD2 | TGTGCCACCCGGGGGGAGGGATCCTACGAGCAGTACTTC | CATRGEGSYEQYF
TRBJ2-4 | many | TRBV4-3 | NA | TGCGCCAGCAGCCAAGACCCCTCCCTAGCCAAAAACATTCAGTACTTC | CASSQDPSLAKNIQYF
TRBJ2-7 | many | TRBV5-1 | NA | TGCGCCAGCAGCTTGGATGGCAGGGGTTACGAGCAGTACTTC | CASSLDGRGYEQYF
TRBJ2-7 | many | TRBV5-1 | NA | TGCGCCAGCAGCGGCAGGGGATCCTACGAGCAGTACTTC | CASSGRGSYEQYF
TRBJ2-3 | many | TRBV24-1 | NA | TGTGCCACCAGGGATATGGCGGGATTGAAGTATTTT | CATRDMAGLKYF